This T cell receptor beta chain was identified in a study of T cell responses to AZD1222 COVID-19 vaccine. Trimming pared 5 bases from V and 4 bases from J, leaving 7 bases between. The CDR3 has 11 amino acids. Germline V gives CDR1 DFQATT, CDR2 SNEGSKA (reference sequence). TCRdb's copy holds only in-frame clones and misses some; the assay was immunoSEQ multiplex PCR. The sample records roughly 120,000 clones, more than 75% being singletons. Study observations and caveats: Spike-specific TCR breadth and depth went up after people got two AZD1222 doses. The donor group comprised mostly white British people and more females; the analysis possibly underestimated clonal diversity. Of spike-specific TCRs, nearly half reportedly target regions left unmutated in variants.

Points on this clone: Its antigen is as yet unknown.

This sequence originates from an adult in good health. The chain joins TRBV20-1 to TRBJ2-3; D remains unclear. Material: peripheral blood, obtained on day 0 of AZD1222 vaccination. The chain's CDR3 is CSALYPDTQYF. The DNA of the CDR3 is TGCAGTGCTTTATATCCAGATACGCAGTATTTT.